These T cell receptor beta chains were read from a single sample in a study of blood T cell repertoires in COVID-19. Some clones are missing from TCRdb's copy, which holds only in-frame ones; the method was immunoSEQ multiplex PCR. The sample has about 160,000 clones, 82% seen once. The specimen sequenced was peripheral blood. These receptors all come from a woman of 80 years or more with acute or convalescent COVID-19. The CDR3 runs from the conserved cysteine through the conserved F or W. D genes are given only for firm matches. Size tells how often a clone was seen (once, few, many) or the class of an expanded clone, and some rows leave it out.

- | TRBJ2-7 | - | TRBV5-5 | TGTGCCAGCAGCTTAGATCTGAGCGAGGGGGGGAAATACTTC | CASSLDLSEGGKYF
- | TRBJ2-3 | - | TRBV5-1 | TGCGCCAGCAGCCCTCGGGAGCGCACTAGCACAGATACGCAGTATTTT | CASSPRERTSTDTQYF
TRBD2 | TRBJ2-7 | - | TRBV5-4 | TGTGCCAGCAGCTTGGCCGGGGGGGTACAGCAGTACTTC | CASSLAGGVQQYF
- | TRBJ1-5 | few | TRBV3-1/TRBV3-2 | TGTGCCAGCAGCCAAGATGCGGGGGCAAATCAGCCCCAGCATTTT | CASSQDAGANQPQHF
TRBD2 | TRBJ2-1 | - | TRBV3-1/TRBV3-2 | TGTGCCAGCAGCCGACTAGCGGGGGGCCACAATGAGCAGTTCTTC | CASSRLAGGHNEQFF
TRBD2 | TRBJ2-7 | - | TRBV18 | TGTGCCAGCTCAGCGCCCAGACTAGCGGCCGAGCAGTACTTC | CASSAPRLAAEQYF
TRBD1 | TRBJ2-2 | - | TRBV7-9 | TGTGCCAGCAGCCGGGACAGCCAACACTACACCGGGGAGCTGTTTTTT | CASSRDSQHYTGELFF
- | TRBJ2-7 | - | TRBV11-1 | TGTGCCAGCGGCCCCGAATACGAGCAGTACTTC | CASGPEYEQYF
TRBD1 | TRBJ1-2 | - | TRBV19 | TGTGCCAGTAGTTTTTCTCAGGGGGCGCGGAACTATGGCTACACCTTC | CASSFSQGARNYGYTF
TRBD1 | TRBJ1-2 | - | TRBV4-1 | TGCGCCAGCAGCCAAGTAATGGACAGGGGGCGGACCTTC | CASSQVMDRGRTF
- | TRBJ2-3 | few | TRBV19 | TGTGCCAGTAGAGTGACAGCGAGCACAGATACGCAGTATTTT | CASRVTASTDTQYF
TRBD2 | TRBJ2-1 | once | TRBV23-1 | TGCGCCAGCAGTCAATCCGGGGGGAGCGGCCACAATGAGCAGTTCTTC | CASSQSGGSGHNEQFF
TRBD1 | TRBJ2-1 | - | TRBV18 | TGTGCCAGCTCACCTGGGACAGGCCTGGGCGGTGAGCAGTTCTTC | CASSPGTGLGGEQFF
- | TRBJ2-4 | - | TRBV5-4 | TGTGCCAGCGAGGGGGAGGGCCCAAGGAACATTCAGTACTTC | CASEGEGPRNIQYF
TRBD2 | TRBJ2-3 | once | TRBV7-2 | TGTGCCAGCAGCTTATTTCTAGCGGGAGGGAGTAGTATCACAGATACGCAGTATTTT | CASSLFLAGGSSITDTQYF
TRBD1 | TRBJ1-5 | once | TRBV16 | TGTGCCAGCAGCCAACCGGGACAGGGGCATCAGCCCCAGCATTTT | CASSQPGQGHQPQHF
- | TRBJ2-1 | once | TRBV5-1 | TGCGCCAGCAGCTTAAGCCAGAAAGGGGCTAGTGAGCAGTTCTTC | CASSLSQKGASEQFF
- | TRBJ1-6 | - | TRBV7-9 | TGTGCCAGCAGCTGGATCCAACGGCGGGATTCACCCCTCCACTTT | CASSWIQRRDSPLHF
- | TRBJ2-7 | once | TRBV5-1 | TGCGCCAGCAGCTTGGGGGGCGGATCCTACGAGCAGTACTTC | CASSLGGGSYEQYF
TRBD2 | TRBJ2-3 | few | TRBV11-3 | TGTGCCAGCAGCTTAGGTAGCGGGAGTACGTATACGCAGTATTTT | CASSLGSGSTYTQYF